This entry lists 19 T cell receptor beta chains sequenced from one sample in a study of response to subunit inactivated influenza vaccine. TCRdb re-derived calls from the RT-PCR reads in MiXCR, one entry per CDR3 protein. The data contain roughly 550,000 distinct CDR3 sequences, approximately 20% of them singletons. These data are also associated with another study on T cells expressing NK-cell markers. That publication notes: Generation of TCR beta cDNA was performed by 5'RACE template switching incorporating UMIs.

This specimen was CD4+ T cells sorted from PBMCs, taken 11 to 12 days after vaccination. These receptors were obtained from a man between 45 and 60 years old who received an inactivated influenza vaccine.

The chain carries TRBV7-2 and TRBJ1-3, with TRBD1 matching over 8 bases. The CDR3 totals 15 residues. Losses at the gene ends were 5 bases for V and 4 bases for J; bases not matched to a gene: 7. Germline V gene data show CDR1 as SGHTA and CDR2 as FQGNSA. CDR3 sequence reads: CASSAQGARGNTIYF. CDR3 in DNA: TGTGCCAGCAGCGCCCAGGGGGCGCGGGGAAACACCATATATTTT.

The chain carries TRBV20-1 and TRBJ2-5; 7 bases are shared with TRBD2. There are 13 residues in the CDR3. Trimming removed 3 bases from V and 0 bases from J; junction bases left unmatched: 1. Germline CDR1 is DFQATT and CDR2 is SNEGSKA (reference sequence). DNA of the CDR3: TGCAGTGCTAGTGGGAGGGACCAAGAGACCCAGTACTTC. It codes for CSASGRDQETQYF.

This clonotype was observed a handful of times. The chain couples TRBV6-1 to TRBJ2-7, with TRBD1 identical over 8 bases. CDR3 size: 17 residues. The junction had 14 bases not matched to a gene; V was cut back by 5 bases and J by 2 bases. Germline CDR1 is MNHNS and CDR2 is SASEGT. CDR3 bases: TGTGCCAGCAGTCGCGGACAGGGTACTACAAGACCCTACGAGCAGTACTTC. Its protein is CASSRGQGTTRPYEQYF.

CDR3 coding DNA: TGCAGTGCCCTCGGGGCGGTCAACGAGCAGTACTTC. Protein product: CSALGAVNEQYF. This chain connects TRBV20-1 to TRBJ2-7; tentatively, D is TRBD1 or TRBD2 (5 bases each). This CDR3 is 12 amino acids long. The germline V and J ends were trimmed by 6 bases and 5 bases, with 14 bases remaining between them. CDR1 and CDR2 (germline): DFQATT, SNEGSKA (reference sequence).

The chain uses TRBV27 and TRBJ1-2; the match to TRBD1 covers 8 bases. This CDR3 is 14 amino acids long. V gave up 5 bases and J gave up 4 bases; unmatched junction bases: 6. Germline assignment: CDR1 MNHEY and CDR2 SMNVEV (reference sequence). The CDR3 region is CASSIRTGGYGYTF. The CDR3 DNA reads TGTGCCAGCAGTATTCGAACAGGGGGCTATGGCTACACCTTC.

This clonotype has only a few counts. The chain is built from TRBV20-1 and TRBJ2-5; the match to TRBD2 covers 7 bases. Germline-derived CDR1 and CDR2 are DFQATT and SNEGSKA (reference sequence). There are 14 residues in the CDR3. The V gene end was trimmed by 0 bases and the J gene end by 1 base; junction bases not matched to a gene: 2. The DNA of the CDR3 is TGCAGTGCTAGAGAGGCGGGGGTCCAAGAGACCCAGTACTTC. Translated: CSAREAGVQETQYF.

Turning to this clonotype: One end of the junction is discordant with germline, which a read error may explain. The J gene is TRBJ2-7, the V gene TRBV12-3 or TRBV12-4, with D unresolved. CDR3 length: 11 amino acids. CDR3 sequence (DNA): TGTGCCACCAGTTTCGACTACGAGCAGTACTTC. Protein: CATSFDYEQYF.

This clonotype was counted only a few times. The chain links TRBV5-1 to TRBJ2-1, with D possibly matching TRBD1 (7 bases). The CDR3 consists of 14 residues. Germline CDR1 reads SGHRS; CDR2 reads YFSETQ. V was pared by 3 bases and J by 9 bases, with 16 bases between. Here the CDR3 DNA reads TGCGCCAGCAGCTGGACGACAGGGACTTTTGAGCAGTTCTTC. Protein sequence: CASSWTTGTFEQFF.

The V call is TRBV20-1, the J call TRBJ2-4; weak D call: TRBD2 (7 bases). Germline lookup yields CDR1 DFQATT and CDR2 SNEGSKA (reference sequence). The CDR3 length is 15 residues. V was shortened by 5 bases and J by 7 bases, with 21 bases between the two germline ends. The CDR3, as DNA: TGCAGTGCTTACACCGAGGGGGGGGCTAGGAACATTCAGTACTTC. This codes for CSAYTEGGARNIQYF.

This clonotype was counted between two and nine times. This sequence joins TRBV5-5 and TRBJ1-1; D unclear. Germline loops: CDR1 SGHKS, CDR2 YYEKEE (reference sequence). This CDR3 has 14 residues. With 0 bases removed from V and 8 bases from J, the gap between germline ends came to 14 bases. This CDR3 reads CASSLGPGSREAFF. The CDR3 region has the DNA TGTGCCAGCAGCTTGGGTCCAGGCTCCCGGGAAGCTTTCTTT.

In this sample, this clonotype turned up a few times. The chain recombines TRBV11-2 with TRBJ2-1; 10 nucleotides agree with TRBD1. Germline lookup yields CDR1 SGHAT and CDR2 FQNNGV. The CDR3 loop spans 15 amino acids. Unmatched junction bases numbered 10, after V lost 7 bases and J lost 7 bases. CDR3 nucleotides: TGTGCCAGCACCAACGGGGGACAGGGGCGGAATGAGCAGTTCTTC. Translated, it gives CASTNGGQGRNEQFF.

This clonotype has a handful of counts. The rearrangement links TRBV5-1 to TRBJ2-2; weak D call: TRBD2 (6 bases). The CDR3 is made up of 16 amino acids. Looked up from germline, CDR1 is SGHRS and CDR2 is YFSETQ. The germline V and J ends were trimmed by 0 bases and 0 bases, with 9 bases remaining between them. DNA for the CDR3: TGCGCCAGCAGCTTGGGAGCGGGCACGAACACCGGGGAGCTGTTTTTT. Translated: CASSLGAGTNTGELFF.

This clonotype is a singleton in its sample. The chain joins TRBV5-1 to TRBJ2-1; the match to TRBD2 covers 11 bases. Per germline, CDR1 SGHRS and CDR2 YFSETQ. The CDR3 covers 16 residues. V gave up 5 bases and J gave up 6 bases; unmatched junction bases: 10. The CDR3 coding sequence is TGCGCCAGCAGTCCCCTTTCTACTAGCGGGAGCAATGAGCAGTTCTTC. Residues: CASSPLSTSGSNEQFF.

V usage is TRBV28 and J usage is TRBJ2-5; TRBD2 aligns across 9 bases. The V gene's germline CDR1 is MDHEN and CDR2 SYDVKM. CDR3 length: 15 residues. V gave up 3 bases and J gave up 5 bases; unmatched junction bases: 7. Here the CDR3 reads CASSFIAGDGETQYF. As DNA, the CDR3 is TGTGCCAGCAGTTTTATAGCGGGAGACGGTGAGACCCAGTACTTC. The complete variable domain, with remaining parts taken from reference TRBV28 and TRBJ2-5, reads DVKVTQSSRYLVKRTGEKVFLECVQDMDHENMFWYRQDPGLGLRLIYFSYDVKMKEKGDIPEGYSVSREKKERFSLILESASTNQTSMYLCASSFIAGDGETQYFGPGTRLLVL.

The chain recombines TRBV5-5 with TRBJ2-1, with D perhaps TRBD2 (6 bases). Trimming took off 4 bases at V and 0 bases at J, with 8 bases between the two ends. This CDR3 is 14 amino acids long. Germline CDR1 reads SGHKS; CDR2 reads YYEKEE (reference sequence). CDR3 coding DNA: TGTGCCAGCAGCATGACTAGCTCCTACAATGAGCAGTTCTTC. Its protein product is CASSMTSSYNEQFF.

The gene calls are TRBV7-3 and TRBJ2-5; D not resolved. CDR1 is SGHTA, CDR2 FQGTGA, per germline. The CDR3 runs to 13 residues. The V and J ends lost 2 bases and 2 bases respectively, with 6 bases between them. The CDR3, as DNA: TGTGCCAGCAGCTTAGGGATGCAAGAGACCCAGTACTTC. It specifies CASSLGMQETQYF.

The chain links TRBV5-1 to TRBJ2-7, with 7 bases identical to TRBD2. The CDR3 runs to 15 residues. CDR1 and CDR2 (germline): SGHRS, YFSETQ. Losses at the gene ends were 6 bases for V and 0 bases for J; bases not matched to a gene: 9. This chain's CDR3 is CASTLGGTSSYEQYF. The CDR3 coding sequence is TGCGCCAGCACCCTGGGAGGGACCAGCTCCTACGAGCAGTACTTC. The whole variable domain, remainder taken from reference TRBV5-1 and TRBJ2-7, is KAGVTQTPRYLIKTRGQQVTLSCSPISGHRSVSWYQQTPGQGLQFLFEYFSETQRNKGNFPGRFSGRQFSNSRSEMNVSTLELGDSALYLCASTLGGTSSYEQYFGPGTRLTVT.

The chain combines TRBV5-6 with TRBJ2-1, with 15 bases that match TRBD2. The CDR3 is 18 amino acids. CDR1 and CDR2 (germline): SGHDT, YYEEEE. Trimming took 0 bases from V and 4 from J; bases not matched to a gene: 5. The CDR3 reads CASSLGPGLAGGYNEQFF. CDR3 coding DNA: TGTGCCAGCAGCTTGGGTCCGGGACTAGCGGGGGGATACAATGAGCAGTTCTTC. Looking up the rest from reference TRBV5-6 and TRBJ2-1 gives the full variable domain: DAGVTQSPTHLIKTRGQQVTLRCSPKSGHDTVSWYQQALGQGPQFIFQYYEEEERQRGNFPDRFSGHQFPNYSSELNVNALLLGDSALYLCASSLGPGLAGGYNEQFFGPGTRLTVL.

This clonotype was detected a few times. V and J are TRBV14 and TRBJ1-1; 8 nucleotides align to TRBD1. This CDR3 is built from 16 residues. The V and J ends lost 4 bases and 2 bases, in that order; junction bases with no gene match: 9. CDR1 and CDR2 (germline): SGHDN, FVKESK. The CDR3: CASSRRQGARNTEAFF. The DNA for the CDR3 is TGTGCCAGCAGCCGAAGGCAGGGGGCAAGAAACACTGAAGCTTTCTTT.